The present T cell receptor beta chain was sequenced within a study of CD8+ T cells in alopecia areata. Overall study: Tofacitinib administration to treated patients was oral, at 5 to 10 mg twice daily. Scoring treated patients' severity relied on the percentage of scalp area affected.

After isolation, RNA underwent reverse transcription to generate cDNA as the sequencing template. Measured with immunoSEQ multiplex PCR; TCRdb has only the in-frame clones, and not every one. This sample has over 150,000 clones; less than 70% occur once, and the top ten carry approximately 14%. Comments on this clone: Its antigen is unidentified.

As for treatment: oral pan-JAK inhibitor, 5-10 mg twice daily. Findings of the study overall: On tofacitinib, scalp clonality and expanded CD8+ clones among top 100 fell significantly.

CDR3 size: 11 residues. Trimming stripped 5 bases from V and 9 bases from J, with 8 bases between. Per the germline V gene, CDR1 is SNHLY and CDR2 is FYNNEI. The V and J genes are TRBV2 and TRBJ2-1; D remains ambiguous. The TCR comes from a human donor with alopecia areata. Material: CD4+ T cells sorted from blood, obtained at week 24, from a patient treated with tofacitinib. The CDR3 DNA sequence: TGTGCCAGCAGTACACGTGTTGAGCAGTTCTTC. Protein: CASSTRVEQFF.